A selection of T cell receptor beta chains follows, all from one sample in a study of T-cell reconstitution after alpha-beta-depleted transplantation in children. TCRdb re-derived calls from the PCR reads in MiXCR, one entry per CDR3 protein. The sample carries about 260,000 distinct CDR3 sequences, approximately 10% recorded once. The specimen was peripheral blood, collected 180 days after TCRalphabeta/CD19-depleted stem cell transplant. All receptors derive from a male patient aged 2 to 10 who had a stem cell transplant for chronic granulomatous disease, so the T cells may come from the graft donor. Each CDR3 is given with its conserved first and last residue. Fields, in order: V gene, J gene, D gene, clone size, CDR3 DNA, CDR3 protein. The D gene is left open where the match is weak. Clone size is shown for a subset of rows, as once, few, many or a class of expanded clone.

V: TRBV7-3
J: TRBJ2-2
D: TRBD2
size: many
DNA: TGTGCCAGCAGCTTAGGGGAGGGCGGGGAGCTGTTTTTT
CDR3: CASSLGEGGELFF

V: TRBV12-3/TRBV12-4
J: TRBJ1-3
D: -
size: few
DNA: TGTGCCAGCAGTTTGACCGCCGGAAACACCATATATTTT
CDR3: CASSLTAGNTIYF

V: TRBV12-3/TRBV12-4
J: TRBJ2-3
D: -
size: many
DNA: TGTGCCAGCAATTCAGGCTCGGGGGCTAGCACAGATACGCAGTATTTT
CDR3: CASNSGSGASTDTQYF

V: TRBV6-5
J: TRBJ2-1
D: TRBD2
size: many
DNA: TGTGCCAGCAGTCGGCTAACGGGGGGTCCCTACAATGAGCAGTTCTTC
CDR3: CASSRLTGGPYNEQFF

V: TRBV19
J: TRBJ2-3
D: -
size: many
DNA: TGTGCCAGTAGAAATCAACGGAGCACAGATACGCAGTATTTT
CDR3: CASRNQRSTDTQYF

V: TRBV5-1
J: TRBJ1-1
D: -
size: many
DNA: TGCGCCAGCAGCAAGACAGGTGGTAACACTGAAGCTTTCTTT
CDR3: CASSKTGGNTEAFF

V: TRBV6-6
J: TRBJ2-1
D: -
size: many
DNA: TGTGCCAGCAGGAGGACAGATTCACAGTTCTTC
CDR3: CASRRTDSQFF

V: TRBV6-5
J: TRBJ2-6
D: -
size: many
DNA: TGTGCCACCGGGGGAGCCAACGTCCTGACTTTC
CDR3: CATGGANVLTF

V: TRBV28
J: TRBJ2-7
D: -
size: few
DNA: TGTGCCAGTTTGAGGGGGGACTCCTACGAGCAGTACTTC
CDR3: CASLRGDSYEQYF

V: TRBV18
J: TRBJ2-1
D: -
size: many
DNA: TGTGCCAGCTCACCTCTCCTAGCCCACTACAATGAGCAGTTCTTC
CDR3: CASSPLLAHYNEQFF

V: TRBV7-2
J: TRBJ2-2
D: TRBD1
size: many
DNA: TGTGCCAGCAGCCCCACCGGACAGGGGGGCGTAACCGGGGAGCTGTTTTTT
CDR3: CASSPTGQGGVTGELFF

V: TRBV7-9
J: TRBJ2-2
D: -
size: many
DNA: TGTGTTCCTAGCGAGAACACCGGGGAGCTGTTTTTT
CDR3: CVPSENTGELFF

V: TRBV7-9
J: TRBJ2-5
D: -
size: many
DNA: TGTGCCAGCAGCGGGGGGACAGCCGGAGAGACCCAGTACTTC
CDR3: CASSGGTAGETQYF

V: TRBV28
J: TRBJ2-7
D: -
size: many
DNA: TGTGCCAGCAGTTTAGAAGGGTGGTCCGTCTACGAGCAGTACTTC
CDR3: CASSLEGWSVYEQYF

V: TRBV3-1
J: TRBJ2-5
D: TRBD2
size: -
DNA: TGTGCCAGCAGCCTCGGACTAGCGGGGGCCCAACAAGAGACCCAGTACTTC
CDR3: CASSLGLAGAQQETQYF

V: TRBV21-1
J: TRBJ2-7
D: -
size: many
DNA: TGTGCCAGCAGCATCCTACTAGCGGGGGGAAGCTCCTACGAGCAGTACTTC
CDR3: CASSILLAGGSSYEQYF

V: TRBV30
J: TRBJ2-7
D: TRBD1
size: -
DNA: TGTGCCTCCCAGACAGGGGGCTTCGGCGAGCAGTACTTC
CDR3: CASQTGGFGEQYF

V: TRBV5-1
J: TRBJ2-3
D: TRBD2
size: many
DNA: TGCGCCAGCAGCTTGGGCGGGGGGCCCACAGATACGCAGTATTTT
CDR3: CASSLGGGPTDTQYF

V: TRBV7-9
J: TRBJ2-1
D: TRBD2
size: many
DNA: TGTGCCAGCAGCCCGTCAGGCGGGAGGGCCTTGGATGAGCAGTTCTTC
CDR3: CASSPSGGRALDEQFF

V: TRBV28
J: TRBJ2-1
D: -
size: many
DNA: TGTGCCAGCAGTATGACTATTGACAATGAGCAGTTCTTC
CDR3: CASSMTIDNEQFF

V: TRBV28
J: TRBJ2-7
D: TRBD1
size: -
DNA: TGTGCCAGCAGTTTATCGAGGGGGCGCGTCAACGAGCAGTACTTC
CDR3: CASSLSRGRVNEQYF

V: TRBV6-2/TRBV6-3
J: TRBJ2-1
D: -
size: many
DNA: TGTGCCAGCAGTTACAACTGGCGTCAACAGTTCTTC
CDR3: CASSYNWRQQFF

V: TRBV5-6
J: TRBJ2-3
D: -
size: -
DNA: TGTGCCAGCAGCCCGGGGCCCGGGGATACGCAGTATTTT
CDR3: CASSPGPGDTQYF

V: TRBV20-1
J: TRBJ2-3
D: TRBD2
size: few
DNA: TGCAGTGCCCAACTAGCGGCTAGCACAGATACGCAGTATTTT
CDR3: CSAQLAASTDTQYF

V: TRBV20-1
J: TRBJ1-1
D: TRBD1
size: many
DNA: TGCAGTGCTAGAGATACAGGGGGCTGGGCTGAAGCTTTCTTT
CDR3: CSARDTGGWAEAFF

V: TRBV18
J: TRBJ1-2
D: -
size: -
DNA: TGTGCCAGCTCTCGACAAGACACCTATGGCGACACCTTC
CDR3: CASSRQDTYGDTF

V: TRBV20-1
J: TRBJ2-3
D: -
size: many
DNA: TGCAGTGCTAGAGAAGGCGTTACTAGCACAGATACGCAGTATTTT
CDR3: CSAREGVTSTDTQYF

V: TRBV28
J: TRBJ2-7
D: TRBD1
size: many
DNA: TGTGCCAGCAGCAGGACAGGGGGCTCGTTGGAGCAGTACTTC
CDR3: CASSRTGGSLEQYF

V: TRBV14
J: TRBJ2-1
D: TRBD2
size: many
DNA: TGTGCCAGCAGCCAAAGGACTAGCGGGGCCGCCTACAATGAGCAGTTCTTC
CDR3: CASSQRTSGAAYNEQFF

V: TRBV5-1
J: TRBJ2-6
D: -
size: many
DNA: TGCGCCAGCAGTCACAGCTCTGGGGCCAACGTCCTGACTTTC
CDR3: CASSHSSGANVLTF

V: TRBV12-3/TRBV12-4
J: TRBJ2-1
D: -
size: many
DNA: TGTGCCAGCAGTCGTTTAGTCGGAAACAATGAGCAGTTCTTC
CDR3: CASSRLVGNNEQFF

V: TRBV5-5
J: TRBJ2-3
D: -
size: many
DNA: TGTGCCAGCAGCTTGGGCCAGGCTAGGGTAGATACGCAGTATTTT
CDR3: CASSLGQARVDTQYF

V: TRBV4-3
J: TRBJ1-2
D: -
size: many
DNA: TGCGCCAGCAGCCAAGCCCGGGCGTATGGCTACACCTTC
CDR3: CASSQARAYGYTF

V: TRBV9
J: TRBJ2-2
D: -
size: many
DNA: TGTGCCAGCAGCGTAGTCCCAGGATTCACCGGGGAGCTGTTTTTT
CDR3: CASSVVPGFTGELFF

V: TRBV20-1
J: TRBJ2-3
D: TRBD1
size: many
DNA: TGCAGTGCTAGAGATTTTTCAGGGGGCGAGGCAGATACGCAGTATTTT
CDR3: CSARDFSGGEADTQYF

V: TRBV18
J: TRBJ2-3
D: -
size: -
DNA: TGTGCCAGCTCACCTCTGGGCCGGAGAGCAACAGATACGCAGTATTTT
CDR3: CASSPLGRRATDTQYF

V: TRBV28
J: TRBJ2-7
D: -
size: many
DNA: TGTGCCAGCAGTTTACCCCTCTACGAGCAGTACTTC
CDR3: CASSLPLYEQYF

V: TRBV7-2
J: TRBJ2-2
D: TRBD2
size: many
DNA: TGTGCCAGCAGCTTAGCTGGGGGGGTCGGGGAGCTGTTTTTT
CDR3: CASSLAGGVGELFF